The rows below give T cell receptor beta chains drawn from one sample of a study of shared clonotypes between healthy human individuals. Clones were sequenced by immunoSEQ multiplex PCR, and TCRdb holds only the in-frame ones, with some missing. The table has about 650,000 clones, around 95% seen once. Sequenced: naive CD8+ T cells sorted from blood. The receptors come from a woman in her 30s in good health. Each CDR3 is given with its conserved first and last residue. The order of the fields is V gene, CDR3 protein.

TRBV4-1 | CASSSARSYNEQFF
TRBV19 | CASSIILGPSYEQYF
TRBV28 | CASSLLGGRTEAFF
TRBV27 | CASSPTLAVAYEQYF
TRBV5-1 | CASCLGGSSYEQYF
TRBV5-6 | CASSLALTGNTEAFF
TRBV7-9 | CASSLRVRPSTDTQYF
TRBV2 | CASSEDSTAFF
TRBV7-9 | CASSLFTGMNTEAFF
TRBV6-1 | CASSEAQDYEQYF
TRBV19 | CASSMRTGGNQPQHF
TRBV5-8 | CASSLLNYEQYF
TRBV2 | CASRRTGFITIYF
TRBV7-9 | CASSLVDPYNEQFF
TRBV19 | CASRGREGTGELFF
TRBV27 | CASSLSGTGGLNTEAFF
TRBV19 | CASSISGILGEQYF
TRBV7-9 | CASSLAIGGQAYEQYF
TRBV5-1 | CASSLTENEQFF
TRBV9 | CASSVGGGFNQPQHF
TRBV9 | CASSGTDRGPYEQYF
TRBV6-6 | CASSYQGRYEQYF
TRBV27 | CASTFRGSTDTQYF
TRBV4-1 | CASSQEQDRSGTEAFF
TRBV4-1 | CASSRGRGRSYNEQFF
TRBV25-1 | CASSAQGAVTEAFF